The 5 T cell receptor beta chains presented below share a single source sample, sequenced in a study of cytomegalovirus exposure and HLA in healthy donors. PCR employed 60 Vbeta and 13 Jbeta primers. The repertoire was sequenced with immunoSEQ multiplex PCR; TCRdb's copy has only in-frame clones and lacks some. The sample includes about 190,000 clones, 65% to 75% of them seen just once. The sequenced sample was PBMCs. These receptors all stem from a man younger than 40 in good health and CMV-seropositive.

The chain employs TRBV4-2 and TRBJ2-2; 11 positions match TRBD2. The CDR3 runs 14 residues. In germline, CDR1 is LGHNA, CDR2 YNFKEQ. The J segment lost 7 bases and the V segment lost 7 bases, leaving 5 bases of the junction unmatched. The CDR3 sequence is CASKLAGAIGELFF. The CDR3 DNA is TGTGCCAGCAAACTAGCGGGAGCGATCGGGGAGCTGTTTTTT.

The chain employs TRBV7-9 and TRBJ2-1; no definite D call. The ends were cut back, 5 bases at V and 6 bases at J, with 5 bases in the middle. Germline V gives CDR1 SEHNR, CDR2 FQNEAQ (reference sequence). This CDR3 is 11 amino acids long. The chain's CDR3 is CASSPSNEQFF. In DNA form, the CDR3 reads TGTGCCAGCAGCCCCTCCAATGAGCAGTTCTTC.

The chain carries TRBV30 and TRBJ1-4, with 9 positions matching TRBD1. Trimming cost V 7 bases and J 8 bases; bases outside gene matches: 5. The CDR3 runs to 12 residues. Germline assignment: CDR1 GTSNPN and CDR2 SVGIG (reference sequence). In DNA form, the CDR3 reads TGTGCCTTGGGACAGGGAGGGGAAAAACTGTTTTTT. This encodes CALGQGGEKLFF.

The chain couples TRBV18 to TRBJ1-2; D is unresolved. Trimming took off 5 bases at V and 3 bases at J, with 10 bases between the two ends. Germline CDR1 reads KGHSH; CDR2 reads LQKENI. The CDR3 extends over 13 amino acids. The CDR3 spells CASSSSGYYGYTF. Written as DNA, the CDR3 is TGTGCCAGCTCATCCTCGGGGTACTATGGCTACACCTTC.

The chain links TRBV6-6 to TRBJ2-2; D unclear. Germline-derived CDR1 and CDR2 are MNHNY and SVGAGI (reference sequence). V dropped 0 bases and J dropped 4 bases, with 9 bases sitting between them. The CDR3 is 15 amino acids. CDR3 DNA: TGTGCCAGCAGTTACTCCCCGAGTCCCACCGGGGAGCTGTTTTTT. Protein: CASSYSPSPTGELFF.